The rows below give T cell receptor beta chains drawn from one sample of a study of T cell changes during pregnancy in multiple sclerosis. Clones were read by immunoSEQ multiplex PCR, and TCRdb kept only the in-frame ones, dropping some. The sample carries under 40,000 clones, just over 90% recorded once. Sequenced material: CD4+ T cells from peripheral blood mononuclear cells, taken in the third trimester of pregnancy. Receptors were obtained from a female donor in good health, enrolled as a control in a pregnancy study. The CDR3 runs from the conserved cysteine through the conserved F or W. The D gene is left open where the match is weak. Not all rows give a size; the values are once, few, many and, for expanded clones, a class.

D gene	V gene	clone size	J gene	CDR3 DNA	CDR3 protein
NA	TRBV10-3	NA	TRBJ1-2	TGTGCCATCAGTGGACTGACTCGAGAGAACTATGGCTACACCTTC	CAISGLTRENYGYTF
NA	TRBV18	NA	TRBJ2-7	TGTGCCAGCTCACCACCGAACAAGGGGTCCTACGAGCAGTACTTC	CASSPPNKGSYEQYF
TRBD1	TRBV4-1	NA	TRBJ1-2	TGCGCCAGCAGGGGCAACAGGGGGCTTAGTGGCTACACCTTC	CASRGNRGLSGYTF
TRBD2	TRBV5-1	NA	TRBJ2-3	TGCGCCAGCGGCAACCCGGGGGGGGATACGCAGTATTTT	CASGNPGGDTQYF
TRBD2	TRBV6-5	NA	TRBJ2-7	TGTGCCAGCAGTTACTCTAGCGGGAGGTACGAGCAGTACTTC	CASSYSSGRYEQYF
TRBD2	TRBV18	NA	TRBJ2-1	TGTGCCAGCTCACCGTCTAGCGGGGGGGCCGTAAATGAGCAGTTCTTC	CASSPSSGGAVNEQFF
NA	TRBV4-1	NA	TRBJ2-3	TGCGCCAGCAGCCTGGACTCGACGAGCTCAGATACGCAGTATTTT	CASSLDSTSSDTQYF
TRBD1	TRBV7-2	once	TRBJ2-2	TGTGCCAGCAGCTTAGCGTCACCGGGACAGGGGTCCGGGGAGCTGTTTTTT	CASSLASPGQGSGELFF
NA	TRBV5-4	NA	TRBJ2-3	TGTGCCAGCAGCTTGGAACCAGGGGCAGATACGCAGTATTTT	CASSLEPGADTQYF
NA	TRBV5-1	once	TRBJ2-6	TGCGCCAGCAGCTTGGGGCCAGACAAAAGCTCTGGGGCCAACGTCCTGACTTTC	CASSLGPDKSSGANVLTF